Following are 18 T cell receptor beta chains from one sample sequenced in a study of beta chain features in type 1 diabetes. General observations from the study: Among patients with Type 1 diabetes, TCRB CDR3s were moderately but significantly shorter in every one of the four CD4+ subsets.

As every portion of the isolated RNA was reverse transcribed, the sequencing read expressed TCRB transcripts. The data were produced by immunoSEQ multiplex PCR, yet TCRdb's version contains in-frame clones alone and is incomplete. The repertoire holds about 340,000 clones, with roughly 13% as singletons. No antigens are known for them. Input material: naive CD4+ T cells from blood. The receptors stem from a woman aged 18 to 35 with type 1 diabetes.

The J gene is TRBJ2-1, the V gene TRBV28; 7 nucleotides line up with TRBD2. V dropped 6 bases and J dropped 6; count of bases not matched to a gene: 17. From germline, CDR1 is MDHEN and CDR2 SYDVKM. CDR3 length equals 17 residues. This CDR3 is CASSPPVAGVAPNEQFF. CDR3 DNA: TGTGCCAGCAGCCCACCCGTAGCGGGTGTAGCCCCCAATGAGCAGTTCTTC.

This clone has just a few counts. The chain recombines TRBV19 with TRBJ2-3; 8 nucleotides line up with TRBD1. The CDR3 extends over 14 amino acids. In germline, CDR1 is LNHDA, CDR2 SQIVND (reference sequence). The V segment lost 5 bases and the J segment 3 bases; nucleotides outside the gene matches: 4. In nucleotides, the CDR3 is TGTGCCAGTAGTCAAAGACAGGGGACAGATACGCAGTATTTT. It encodes CASSQRQGTDTQYF.

This clone was detected a few times. The gene calls are TRBV7-9 and TRBJ2-6; TRBD1 matches 10 bases. Looked up from germline, CDR1 is SEHNR and CDR2 is FQNEAQ (reference sequence). Trimming removed 1 base from V and 6 bases from J; junction bases left unmatched: 3. This CDR3 spans 16 amino acids. Here the CDR3 reads CASSLGGQGKANVLTF. CDR3 DNA: TGTGCCAGCAGCTTAGGGGGACAGGGGAAGGCCAACGTCCTGACTTTC.

The V gene is TRBV20-1, the J gene TRBJ2-1; TRBD2 might be the D (5 bases). The V and J ends lost 7 bases and 4 bases respectively, with 8 bases between them. The CDR3 runs 11 residues. Germline lookup yields CDR1 DFQATT and CDR2 SNEGSKA (reference sequence). The CDR3 bases are TGCAGTGAAGCGGTATACAATGAGCAGTTCTTC. Encoded protein: CSEAVYNEQFF.

This clone has only a few counts. The chain links TRBV7-9 to TRBJ2-2; D is possibly TRBD1 (6 bases). CDR3 length: 18 amino acids. V was shortened by 2 bases and J by 6 bases, with 22 bases between the two germline ends. Germline lookup yields CDR1 SEHNR and CDR2 FQNEAQ (reference sequence). This CDR3 reads CASSLKWTVSIGAGELFF. The CDR3 nucleotides read TGTGCCAGCAGCTTAAAATGGACAGTCTCTATTGGTGCCGGGGAGCTGTTTTTT.

This clone was recorded a few times. The rearrangement joins TRBV7-3 to TRBJ2-3; 8 nucleotides align to TRBD2. The trim removed 3 bases at V and 4 bases at J, leaving 3 bases unmatched. The CDR3 sequence is 14 residues long. From germline, CDR1 is SGHTA and CDR2 FQGTGA. CDR3 in amino acids: CASSLGLGADTQYF. CDR3 DNA sequence: TGTGCCAGCAGCTTGGGACTAGGCGCAGATACGCAGTATTTT.

The chain uses TRBV11-3 and TRBJ2-1; TRBD1 aligns across 10 bases. Unmatched junction bases numbered 8, after V lost 7 bases and J lost 14 bases. The germline gives CDR1 SGHNT, CDR2 YENEEA. This CDR3 region has 12 residues. This CDR3 is CASTVGTGEEFF. CDR3 DNA sequence: TGTGCCAGCACCGTGGGGACAGGGGAGGAGTTCTTC.

V is TRBV4-3 and J is TRBJ1-1; D is perhaps TRBD1 (6 bases). With 0 bases removed from V and 11 bases from J, the gap between germline ends came to 10 bases. The CDR3 is 12 residues long. Germline V gene data show CDR1 as LGHNA and CDR2 as YSLEER. The CDR3: CASSQDGGSAFF. In DNA form, the CDR3 reads TGCGCCAGCAGCCAAGATGGGGGCAGCGCTTTCTTT.

The chain carries TRBV6-6 and TRBJ1-5, with 9 nucleotides matching TRBD1. The CDR3 sequence is 16 residues long. The V and J ends lost 6 bases and 3 bases, in that order; junction bases with no gene match: 9. Per the germline V gene, CDR1 is MNHNY and CDR2 is SVGAGI (reference sequence). CDR3: CASSPPGTGFNQPQHF. In nucleotides, the CDR3 is TGTGCCAGCAGCCCACCCGGGACAGGGTTCAATCAGCCCCAGCATTTT.

The V and J genes are TRBV4-3 and TRBJ2-3; D ambiguous. The CDR3 covers 16 residues. The V gene lost 1 base and the J gene lost 0 bases, with 11 bases spanning the gap. CDR1 and CDR2 (germline): LGHNA, YSLEER. The CDR3 sequence is CASSQAAMGSTDTQYF. The CDR3 DNA is TGCGCCAGCAGCCAAGCAGCGATGGGTAGCACAGATACGCAGTATTTT.

The genes are TRBV30 and TRBJ1-1; possibly TRBD1 for D (6 bases). CDR3 length: 13 residues. Trimming stripped 2 bases from V and 4 bases from J, with 11 bases between. CDR1 GTSNPN and CDR2 SVGIG come from the germline V gene (reference sequence). DNA for the CDR3: TGTGCCTGGAGTTTGCAGGGGACCACTGAAGCTTTCTTT. Translating gives CAWSLQGTTEAFF.

There are a few counts of this clone. V is TRBV29-1 and J is TRBJ1-2; 10 bases match TRBD1. The germline V gene encodes CDR1 SQVTM and CDR2 ANQGSEA. The CDR3 runs to 16 residues. The J segment lost 2 bases and the V segment lost 8 bases, leaving 14 bases of the junction unmatched. CDR3 in DNA: TGCAGCTCCTTGAGGTGGGACAGGGGTGGAAACTATGGCTACACCTTC. It translates to CSSLRWDRGGNYGYTF.

This clone was seen many times. The genes are TRBV29-1 and TRBJ2-1; D uncertain. This CDR3 is 10 amino acids long. V was pared by 8 bases and J by 5 bases, with 7 bases between. From germline, CDR1 is SQVTM and CDR2 ANQGSEA. The CDR3 is CSTTHNEQFF. The CDR3 nucleotides are TGCAGCACAACACACAATGAGCAGTTCTTC.

For this clone: This specimen includes other DNA sequences encoding the same CDR3. V and J are TRBV19 and TRBJ2-7; 8 nucleotides match TRBD1. Germline CDR1 LNHDA, CDR2 SQIVND (reference sequence). This CDR3 is built from 13 residues. Trimming took 8 bases from V and 1 from J; bases not matched to a gene: 4. In DNA form, the CDR3 reads TGTGCCAGTCGAGGACAGGGATCCTACGAGCAGTACTTC. Its protein product is CASRGQGSYEQYF.

This clone has only a few counts. The gene calls are TRBV4-3 and TRBJ2-1; 11 bases align to TRBD2. Germline V gene lookup returns CDR1 LGHNA and CDR2 YSLEER. The V segment lost 4 bases and the J segment 15 bases; nucleotides outside the gene matches: 14. The CDR3 has 15 residues. CDR3 amino acids: CASSRLLAGAPPPFF. CDR3 sequence (DNA): TGCGCCAGCAGCCGGTTACTAGCGGGAGCTCCCCCCCCGTTCTTC.

A note on this clone: The identical CDR3 is also encoded by other nucleotide sequences in the sample. The rearrangement uses TRBV18 and TRBJ2-5; 7 bases fit TRBD1. Germline V CDR1 and CDR2: KGHSH, LQKENI. J gave up 3 bases and V 3 bases, and 4 bases lay outside the gene matches. This CDR3 region has 14 residues. CDR3 in DNA: TGTGCCAGCTCACCCGGAACAGGGGAAGAGACCCAGTACTTC. It encodes CASSPGTGEETQYF.

This clone was observed a handful of times. The V and J genes are TRBV28 and TRBJ2-7; 9 bases line up with TRBD2. This CDR3 has 14 amino acids. Germline V gene lookup returns CDR1 MDHEN and CDR2 SYDVKM. V trimming: 9 bases; J trimming: 1 base; junction bases outside the gene matches: 7. Here the CDR3 reads CASTFSGSSYEQYF. CDR3 nucleotides: TGTGCCAGTACCTTTAGCGGGAGTTCCTACGAGCAGTACTTC.

The V and J genes are TRBV29-1 and TRBJ2-3; 14 bases map to TRBD2. There are 18 residues in the CDR3. Germline trimming cut 4 bases from V and 5 bases from J; bases unmatched to any gene: 14. The germline V gene encodes CDR1 SQVTM and CDR2 ANQGSEA. CDR3 loop: CSVATGLAGEGRGDTQYF. The DNA of the CDR3 is TGCAGCGTTGCCACGGGACTAGCGGGAGAGGGTAGGGGAGATACGCAGTATTTT.